The 25 T cell receptor beta chains in this list originate from one sample, sequenced in a study of T cell responses to AZD1222 COVID-19 vaccine. Only in-frame clones appear in the TCRdb table, and some are missing; sequencing was by immunoSEQ multiplex PCR. The data hold fewer than 150,000 clones, with roughly 93% observed a single time. The specimen was peripheral blood, collected on day 0 of AZD1222 vaccination. All receptors come from an adult in good health.

The chain couples TRBV4-2 to TRBJ2-5; 7 nucleotides align to TRBD1. After removal of 1 base from V and 5 bases from J, the junction contained 7 bases not matched to a gene. CDR3 length: 15 residues. Per the germline V gene, CDR1 is LGHNA and CDR2 is YNFKEQ. CDR3 nucleotides: TGTGCCAGCAGCCAAGCGGGACAGCCTTCCGAGACCCAGTACTTC. Translation gives CASSQAGQPSETQYF.

The CDR3 sequence is CAITTGTGNTGELFF. The DNA for the CDR3 is TGTGCCATTACCACCGGGACAGGGAACACCGGGGAGCTGTTTTTT. V usage is TRBV6-5 and J usage is TRBJ2-2; 8 nucleotides agree with TRBD1. This CDR3 spans 15 amino acids. V dropped 10 bases and J dropped 1; count of bases not matched to a gene: 8. Germline assignment: CDR1 MNHEY and CDR2 SVGAGI.

This clone showed up just a few times. The chain carries TRBV11-3 and TRBJ2-2; D is ambiguous. The CDR3 runs to 12 residues. The V and J ends lost 5 bases and 5 bases respectively, with 6 bases between them. In germline, CDR1 is SGHNT, CDR2 YENEEA. The CDR3 DNA is TGTGCCAGCAGCGCCTTTACCGGGGAGCTGTTTTTT. Translation gives CASSAFTGELFF.

CDR3 in DNA: TGTGCCAGCAGCAAAGGGGGGCCGGGAGGAAACACCATATATTTT. Translation: CASSKGGPGGNTIYF. This sequence joins TRBV7-9 and TRBJ1-3; D might be TRBD1 (6 bases). Deletions cut 5 bases from V and 4 bases from J, with 15 bases between. The CDR3 has 15 residues. CDR1 and CDR2 from the germline V gene are SEHNR and FQNEAQ (reference sequence).

The rearrangement links TRBV19 to TRBJ1-1; D gene uncertain. Trimming took 2 bases from V and 4 from J, leaving 8 bases between them. The CDR3 is made up of 13 amino acids. Germline V gene data show CDR1 as LNHDA and CDR2 as SQIVND (reference sequence). CDR3 sequence (DNA): TGTGCCAGTAGTATAAGGGAGCGCACTGAAGCTTTCTTT. Residues: CASSIRERTEAFF.

The chain recombines TRBV18 with TRBJ1-3; 10 positions agree with TRBD1. Germline V CDR1 and CDR2: KGHSH, LQKENI. This CDR3 contains 16 residues. Losses at the gene ends were 4 bases for V and 2 bases for J; bases not matched to a gene: 5. CDR3 in DNA: TGTGCCAGCTCACTCCGGGACAGGGGAGCTGGAAACACCATATATTTT. Encoded protein: CASSLRDRGAGNTIYF.

The chain recombines TRBV27 with TRBJ2-2, with 11 bases aligning to TRBD1. The CDR3 is 16 amino acids. From germline, CDR1 is MNHEY and CDR2 SMNVEV (reference sequence). Trimming cost V 4 bases and J 2 bases; bases outside gene matches: 3. DNA of the CDR3: TGTGCCAGCAGTTCGGGACAGGGGGACAACACCGGGGAGCTGTTTTTT. This encodes CASSSGQGDNTGELFF.

The chain couples TRBV28 to TRBJ1-2; TRBD1 agrees at 8 bases. CDR3 length equals 14 residues. CDR1 and CDR2 (germline): MDHEN, SYDVKM. The junction had 12 bases not matched to a gene; V was cut back by 7 bases and J by 8 bases. The DNA of the CDR3 is TGTGCCAGCACCCCCGGACAGGGATGGCGAGGCTACACCTTC. It encodes CASTPGQGWRGYTF.

The J gene is TRBJ1-6, the V gene TRBV7-3; D uncertain. This CDR3 has 13 amino acids. V was trimmed by 5 bases and J by 6 bases, leaving 8 bases between them. CDR1 and CDR2 from the germline V gene are SGHTA and FQGTGA. The CDR3 sequence is CASSPAFNSPLHF. Written as DNA, the CDR3 is TGTGCCAGCAGCCCCGCCTTTAATTCACCCCTCCACTTT.

The chain recombines TRBV18 with TRBJ2-1; TRBD2 might be the D (6 bases). Germline CDR1 reads KGHSH; CDR2 reads LQKENI. V lost 0 bases and J lost 6, with 9 bases in between. CDR3 size: 14 residues. In DNA, the CDR3 is TGTGCCAGCTCACCACCGGTCGGGGGCAATGAGCAGTTCTTC. This sequence encodes CASSPPVGGNEQFF.

The chain uses TRBV29-1 and TRBJ1-1, with unresolved D. Trimming removed 7 bases from V and 0 bases from J, with 9 bases in between. The CDR3 totals 12 residues. Germline V lookup: CDR1 SQVTM, CDR2 ANQGSEA. CDR3 in amino acids: CSGRRVNTEAFF. Here the CDR3 DNA reads TGCAGCGGCCGCCGGGTGAACACTGAAGCTTTCTTT.

This sequence joins TRBV7-8 and TRBJ2-6; TRBD2 is a possible D gene (5 bases). Germline V gene sequence: CDR1 SGHVS, CDR2 FQNEAQ. The CDR3 runs to 16 residues. The germline V and J ends were trimmed by 1 base and 0 bases, with 7 bases remaining between them. CDR3 sequence reads: CASSLVGSSGANVLTF. DNA of the CDR3: TGTGCCAGCAGCTTAGTTGGGAGCTCTGGGGCCAACGTCCTGACTTTC.

The sample holds one count of this clone. The V gene is TRBV6-1, the J gene TRBJ1-1, with D perhaps TRBD1 (5 bases). CDR1 and CDR2 from the germline V gene are MNHNS and SASEGT. There are 16 residues in the CDR3. V shed 1 base and J shed 1 base, with 13 bases lying between them. This CDR3 reads CASSEGWGSGNTEAFF. The CDR3 DNA is TGTGCCAGCAGTGAAGGGTGGGGCTCGGGGAACACTGAAGCTTTCTTT.

CDR3 in amino acids: CASSQGGSGRYNEKLFF. The DNA for the CDR3 is TGCGCCAGCAGCCAAGGTGGTAGCGGCAGGTATAATGAAAAACTGTTTTTT. The chain is built from TRBV4-1 and TRBJ1-4; D is undetermined. Trimming pared 1 base from V and 4 bases from J, leaving 16 bases between. The CDR3 totals 17 residues. CDR1 MGHRA and CDR2 YSYEKL come from the germline V gene.

V and J are TRBV19 and TRBJ1-3; a weak D match, TRBD1 (5 bases). V shed 5 bases and J shed 1 base, with 9 bases lying between them. The CDR3 sequence is 14 residues long. In germline, CDR1 is LNHDA, CDR2 SQIVND (reference sequence). In DNA form, the CDR3 reads TGTGCCAGTAGTTTGGGACGGTCTGGAAACACCATATATTTT. Its protein is CASSLGRSGNTIYF.

The chain links TRBV28 to TRBJ2-5; D call uncertain. Trimming took 7 bases from V and 5 from J, leaving 17 bases between them. Germline-derived CDR1 and CDR2 are MDHEN and SYDVKM. This CDR3 has 14 residues. This chain's CDR3 is CASNRRSLGETQYF. In DNA, the CDR3 is TGTGCCAGCAACCGTCGGAGCCTCGGCGAGACCCAGTACTTC.

The chain links TRBV19 to TRBJ1-3, with D maybe TRBD1 (5 bases). V lost 7 bases, J lost 5 bases, and 12 bases lay in between. CDR1 LNHDA and CDR2 SQIVND come from the germline V gene (reference sequence). The length of the CDR3 is 13 residues. This CDR3 is CASKLGERNTIYF. The CDR3 region has the DNA TGTGCCAGTAAATTGGGGGAGCGAAACACCATATATTTT.

The chain is built from TRBV2 and TRBJ2-1; 16 bases align to TRBD2. Germline V lookup: CDR1 SNHLY, CDR2 FYNNEI. The V and J ends lost 6 bases and 5 bases, in that order; junction bases with no gene match: 4. The CDR3 is made up of 16 amino acids. The CDR3 DNA sequence: TGTGCCAGCAGGTTTGGGACTAGCGGGAGGGACAATGAGCAGTTCTTC. Its translation is CASRFGTSGRDNEQFF.

The genes are TRBV29-1 and TRBJ1-1; D not certain. The CDR3 totals 11 residues. The V end lost 8 bases, the J end lost 6 bases, and 13 bases lay between the germline ends. Germline assignment: CDR1 SQVTM and CDR2 ANQGSEA. The CDR3 region is CSTRGESEAFF. In nucleotides, the CDR3 is TGCAGCACCAGAGGAGAGTCTGAAGCTTTCTTT.

J is TRBJ1-2 and V is TRBV19, with D perhaps matching TRBD1 (6 bases). This CDR3 comprises 14 residues. Germline lookup yields CDR1 LNHDA and CDR2 SQIVND (reference sequence). The V end lost 2 bases, the J end lost 10 bases, and 17 bases lay between the germline ends. CDR3 coding DNA: TGTGCCAGTAGTATAATACAGGGTCGGGGATACTACACCTTC. Residues: CASSIIQGRGYYTF. Filled out from reference TRBV19 and TRBJ1-2, the complete variable domain reads DGGITQSPKYLFRKEGQNVTLSCEQNLNHDAMYWYRQDPGQGLRLIYYSQIVNDFQKGDIAEGYSVSREKKESFPLTVTSAQKNPTAFYLCASSIIQGRGYYTFGSGTRLTVV.

A single count supports this clone. V usage is TRBV18 and J usage is TRBJ2-7; possibly TRBD1 for D (6 bases). The CDR3 length is 16 residues. Germline V CDR1 and CDR2: KGHSH, LQKENI. The V end was cut by 0 bases, the J end by 3 bases, with 15 bases between. The CDR3 region is CASSPPGRGQNYEQYF. CDR3 nucleotides: TGTGCCAGCTCACCACCGGGCCGGGGACAAAACTACGAGCAGTACTTC.

This chain links TRBV7-2 with TRBJ1-5; tentatively, D is TRBD1 (6 bases). The V gene lost 5 bases and the J gene lost 3 bases, with 11 bases spanning the gap. The CDR3 loop spans 14 amino acids. Per the germline V gene, CDR1 is SGHTA and CDR2 is FQGNSA. The CDR3 nucleotides read TGTGCCAGCAGCCGTGACAGGTTCAATCAGCCCCAGCATTTT. Its protein product is CASSRDRFNQPQHF.

The genes are TRBV5-1 and TRBJ2-2, with 10 bases identical to TRBD2. V shed 2 bases and J 6 bases; nucleotides not matched to a gene: 7. CDR1 SGHRS and CDR2 YFSETQ come from the germline V gene. The CDR3 length is 16 residues. The CDR3 sequence is CASSLSGTSVSGELFF. CDR3 coding DNA: TGCGCCAGCAGCTTATCCGGGACTAGCGTTTCCGGGGAGCTGTTTTTT.

Here the CDR3 DNA reads TGTGCCAGCAGACTAGAAACGCAGGGGAGGAATACGCAGTATTTT. Translating gives CASRLETQGRNTQYF. The chain carries TRBV7-2 and TRBJ2-3; tentatively, D is TRBD1 or TRBD2 (6 bases each). The germline gives CDR1 SGHTA, CDR2 FQGNSA. V lost 6 bases to trimming and J lost 7 bases, with 20 bases between them. CDR3 size: 15 residues.

Comment on this clone: Other DNA variants within this sample encode the same CDR3. V is TRBV7-2 and J is TRBJ1-5; a possible D gene is TRBD1 (5 bases). The CDR3 is made up of 13 amino acids. Trimming cost V 1 base and J 4 bases, with 5 bases left between them. Germline CDR1 and CDR2: SGHTA and FQGNSA. As DNA, the CDR3 is TGTGCCAGCAGCTTAGACAGGAATCAGCCCCAGCATTTT. As protein: CASSLDRNQPQHF. The complete variable domain, with remaining parts taken from reference TRBV7-2 and TRBJ1-5, reads GAGVSQSPSNKVTEKGKDVELRCDPISGHTALYWYRQSLGQGLEFLIYFQGNSAPDKSGLPSDRFSAERTGGSVSTLTIQRTQQEDSAVYLCASSLDRNQPQHFGDGTRLSIL.